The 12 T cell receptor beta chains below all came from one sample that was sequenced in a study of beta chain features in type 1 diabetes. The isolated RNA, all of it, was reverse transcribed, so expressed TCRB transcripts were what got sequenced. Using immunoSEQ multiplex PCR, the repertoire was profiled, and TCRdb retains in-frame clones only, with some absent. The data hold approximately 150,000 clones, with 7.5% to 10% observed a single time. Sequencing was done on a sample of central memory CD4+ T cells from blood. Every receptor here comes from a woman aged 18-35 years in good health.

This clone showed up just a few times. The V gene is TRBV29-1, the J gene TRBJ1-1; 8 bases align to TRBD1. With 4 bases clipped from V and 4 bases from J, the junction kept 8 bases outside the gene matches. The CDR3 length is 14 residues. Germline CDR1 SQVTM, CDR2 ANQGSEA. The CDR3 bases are TGCAGCGTTGGAGCAGGGGGCGGGGGCACTGAAGCTTTCTTT. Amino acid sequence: CSVGAGGGGTEAFF.

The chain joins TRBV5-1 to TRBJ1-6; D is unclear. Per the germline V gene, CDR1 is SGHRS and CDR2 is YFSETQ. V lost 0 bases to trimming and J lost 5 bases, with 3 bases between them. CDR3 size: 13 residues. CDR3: CASSLDNNSPLHF. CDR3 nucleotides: TGCGCCAGCAGCTTGGACAATAATTCACCCCTCCACTTT.

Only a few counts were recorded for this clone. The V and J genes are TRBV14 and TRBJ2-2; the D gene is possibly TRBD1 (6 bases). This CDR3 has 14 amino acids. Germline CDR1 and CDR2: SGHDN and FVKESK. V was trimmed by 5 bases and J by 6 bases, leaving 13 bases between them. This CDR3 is CASSKPQGPGELFF. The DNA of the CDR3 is TGTGCCAGCAGCAAACCCCAGGGGCCCGGGGAGCTGTTTTTT.

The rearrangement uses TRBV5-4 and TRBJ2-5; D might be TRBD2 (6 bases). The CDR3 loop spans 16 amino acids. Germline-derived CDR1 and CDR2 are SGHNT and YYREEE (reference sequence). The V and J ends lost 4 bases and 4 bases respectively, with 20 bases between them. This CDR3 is CASSRRGSGPPETQYF. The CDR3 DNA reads TGTGCCAGCAGCCGCCGGGGGAGCGGGCCCCCAGAGACCCAGTACTTC. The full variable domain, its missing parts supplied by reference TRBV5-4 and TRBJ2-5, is ETGVTQSPTHLIKTRGQQVTLRCSSQSGHNTVSWYQQALGQGPQFIFQYYREEENGRGNFPPRFSGLQFPNYSSELNVNALELDDSALYLCASSRRGSGPPETQYFGPGTRLLVL.

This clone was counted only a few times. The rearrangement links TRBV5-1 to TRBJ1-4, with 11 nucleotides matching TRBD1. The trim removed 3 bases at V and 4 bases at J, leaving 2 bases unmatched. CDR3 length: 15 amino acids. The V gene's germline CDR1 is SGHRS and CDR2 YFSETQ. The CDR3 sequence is CASSSGTGGNEKLFF. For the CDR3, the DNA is TGCGCCAGCAGCTCCGGGACAGGGGGTAATGAAAAACTGTTTTTT.

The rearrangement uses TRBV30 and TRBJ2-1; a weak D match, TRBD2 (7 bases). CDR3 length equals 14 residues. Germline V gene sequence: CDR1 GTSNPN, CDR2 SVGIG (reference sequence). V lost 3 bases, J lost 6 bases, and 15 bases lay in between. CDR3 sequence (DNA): TGTGCCTGGAGCCTACAGGGAGGGTCCAATGAGCAGTTCTTC. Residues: CAWSLQGGSNEQFF.

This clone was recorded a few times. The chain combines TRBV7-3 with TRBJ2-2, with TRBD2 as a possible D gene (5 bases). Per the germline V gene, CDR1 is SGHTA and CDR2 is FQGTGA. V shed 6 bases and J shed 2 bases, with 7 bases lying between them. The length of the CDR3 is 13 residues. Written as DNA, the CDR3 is TGTGCCAGCAGGGGGAGTAACACCGGGGAGCTGTTTTTT. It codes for CASRGSNTGELFF.

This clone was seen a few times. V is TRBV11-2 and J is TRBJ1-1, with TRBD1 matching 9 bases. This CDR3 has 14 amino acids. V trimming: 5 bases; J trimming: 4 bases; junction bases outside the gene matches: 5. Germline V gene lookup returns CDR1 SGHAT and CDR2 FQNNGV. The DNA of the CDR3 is TGTGCCAGCAGCCGACAGGGGGAGGTCACTGAAGCTTTCTTT. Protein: CASSRQGEVTEAFF. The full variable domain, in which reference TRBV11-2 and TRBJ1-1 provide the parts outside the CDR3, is EAGVAQSPRYKIIEKRQSVAFWCNPISGHATLYWYQQILGQGPKLLIQFQNNGVVDDSQLPKDRFSAERLKGVDSTLKIQPAKLEDSAVYLCASSRQGEVTEAFFGQGTRLTVV.

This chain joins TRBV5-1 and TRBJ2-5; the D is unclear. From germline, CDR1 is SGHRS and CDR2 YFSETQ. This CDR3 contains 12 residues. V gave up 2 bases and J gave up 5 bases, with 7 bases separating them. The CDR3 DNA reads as TGCGCCAGCAGCTTAGTCGGGGAGACCCAGTACTTC. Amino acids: CASSLVGETQYF. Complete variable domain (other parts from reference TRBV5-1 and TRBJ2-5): KAGVTQTPRYLIKTRGQQVTLSCSPISGHRSVSWYQQTPGQGLQFLFEYFSETQRNKGNFPGRFSGRQFSNSRSEMNVSTLELGDSALYLCASSLVGETQYFGPGTRLLVL.

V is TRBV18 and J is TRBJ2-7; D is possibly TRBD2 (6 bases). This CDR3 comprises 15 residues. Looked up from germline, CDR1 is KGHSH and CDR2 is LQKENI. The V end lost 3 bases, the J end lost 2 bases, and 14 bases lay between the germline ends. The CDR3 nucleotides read TGTGCCAGCTCACCCCGGGCGGGGCCCACCTACGAGCAGTACTTC. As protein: CASSPRAGPTYEQYF.

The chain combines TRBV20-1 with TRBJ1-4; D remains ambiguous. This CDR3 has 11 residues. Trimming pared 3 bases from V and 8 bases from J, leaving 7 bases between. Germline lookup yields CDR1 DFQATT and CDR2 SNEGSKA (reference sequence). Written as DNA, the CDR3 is TGCAGTGCTAGTCGTGGCGAAAAACTGTTTTTT. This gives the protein CSASRGEKLFF.

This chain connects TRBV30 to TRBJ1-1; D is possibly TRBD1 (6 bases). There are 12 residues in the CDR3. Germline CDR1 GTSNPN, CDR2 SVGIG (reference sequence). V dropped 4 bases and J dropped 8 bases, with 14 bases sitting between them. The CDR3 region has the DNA TGTGCCTGGAAGGGGGTTACCGACGAAGCTTTCTTT. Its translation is CAWKGVTDEAFF.